The entry below describes one T cell receptor beta chain. Antigen unknown. The source of the sample is a study of beta chain features in type 1 diabetes. Broader study findings: Moderate yet significant TCRB CDR3 shortening was seen in Type 1 diabetes patients in all four CD4+ subsets.

Averaging about 116 mL, one heparinised blood draw came from each individual donor. Expressed TCRB transcripts were sequenced, since all the RNA that had been isolated was reverse transcribed. Profiling relied on immunoSEQ multiplex PCR, and the TCRdb table lists in-frame clones only, not all of them. The sample carries 640,000 or so clones, about an eighth recorded once. The CDR3 consists of 12 residues. V was shortened by 2 bases and J by 2 bases, with 4 bases between the two germline ends. Germline lookup yields CDR1 SQVTM and CDR2 ANQGSEA. The receptor comes from a man aged 18 to 35 with type 1 diabetes. Sequencing was done on a sample of naive CD4+ T cells from blood. The chain has TRBV29-1 and TRBJ2-1; D is undetermined. CDR3 loop: CSVERTYNEQFF. CDR3 coding DNA: TGCAGCGTTGAACGCACCTACAATGAGCAGTTCTTC.